The text below deals with one T cell receptor (beta chain). Its target is unknown. The CDR3 spans 18 residues. With V trimmed by 3 bases and J by 0 bases, 8 bases remained unmatched. CDR1 SGHTA and CDR2 FQGNSA come from the germline V gene. The data derive from a study of T cell repertoires in cytomegalovirus infection. Study summary: In public TCR beta signatures, there were indications of both CMV infection and matching HLA type.

Study results and limitations: Dominating the ex vivo response were TCR beta clonotypes that were CMV-specific and HLA-C-restricted.

TCRdb reprocessed the reads with MiXCR, giving one entry per CDR3 protein. Seen here are 600,000 to 700,000 distinct CDR3 sequences, around 31% observed once, and the top ten hold 18%. The chain has TRBV7-2 and TRBJ2-4; 10 nucleotides align to TRBD2. This receptor was taken from a human donor in good health (CMV status not recorded). Some clones in this sample may be carry-over from other donors' samples. Specimen: cultured PBMCs, collected from culture after CMV antigen stimulation. In DNA, the CDR3 is TGTGCCAGCAGCTTGATTAGCGGGGGGCCGGTAGCCAAAAACATTCAGTACTTC. It codes for CASSLISGGPVAKNIQYF.